These 20 T cell receptor beta chains came from one sample sequenced in a study of TIL therapy for anti-PD-1-resistant metastatic lung cancer. The immunoSEQ assay was v3. Measured with immunoSEQ multiplex PCR; TCRdb has only the in-frame clones, and not every one. The sample lists about 50,000 clones, less than 75% occurring once. Stated time point: pre-treatment sample, taken before nivolumab and TIL therapy. Tumor tissue came from excised metastases, mostly pleural nodules or supraclavicular lymph nodes. Sequencing used tumor tissue, obtained at baseline. These receptors were taken from a person between 30 and 80 years old with non-small cell lung cancer.

This clone came up many times. The J gene is TRBJ2-2, the V gene TRBV10-3, with D perhaps being TRBD1 or TRBD2 (6 bases each). The CDR3 has 15 residues. CDR1 is ENHRY and CDR2 is SYGVKD in the germline V gene. The ends were cut back, 6 bases at V and 2 bases at J, with 13 bases in the middle. The CDR3 DNA sequence: TGTGCCATCAGCTCAAGGGGGACTAACACCGGGGAGCTGTTTTTT. This codes for CAISSRGTNTGELFF.

This rearrangement joins TRBV19 to TRBJ2-5; 8 bases match TRBD1. Germline-derived CDR1 and CDR2 are LNHDA and SQIVND (reference sequence). The V and J ends lost 4 bases and 2 bases, in that order; junction bases with no gene match: 6. The CDR3 runs to 15 residues. This CDR3 is CASSRGQDLQETQYF. CDR3 nucleotide sequence: TGTGCCAGTAGTAGGGGACAGGACCTACAAGAGACCCAGTACTTC.

V and J are TRBV6-5 and TRBJ1-1, with 8 nucleotides matching TRBD1. Germline V CDR1 and CDR2: MNHEY, SVGAGI. The CDR3 has 12 residues. The V gene end was trimmed by 5 bases and the J gene end by 11 bases; junction bases not matched to a gene: 7. The CDR3 coding sequence is TGTGCCAGCAGTGTAGGACAGGGAGTGGCTTTCTTT. Translation gives CASSVGQGVAFF.

This clone has a single count. The chain recombines TRBV28 with TRBJ2-7; 10 bases agree with TRBD2. The CDR3 length is 13 residues. Trimming removed 7 bases from V and 3 bases from J; junction bases left unmatched: 3. The V gene's germline CDR1 is MDHEN and CDR2 SYDVKM. In nucleotides, the CDR3 is TGTGCCAGCACTAGCGGGAGACACTACGAGCAGTACTTC. This translates into CASTSGRHYEQYF.

V gene TRBV5-1 combines with J gene TRBJ2-7; D unclear. The ends were cut back, 0 bases at V and 4 bases at J, with 14 bases in the middle. Germline V gene sequence: CDR1 SGHRS, CDR2 YFSETQ. The CDR3 spans 15 residues. The CDR3 sequence: CASSLGRNRFYEQYF. The DNA for the CDR3 is TGCGCCAGCAGCTTGGGGCGGAACCGGTTTTACGAGCAGTACTTC.

The chain couples TRBV5-1 to TRBJ1-2; D not certain. There are 14 residues in the CDR3. Trimming left V 7 bases short and J 4 bases short, with 17 bases between. The germline V gene has CDR1 SGHRS and CDR2 YFSETQ. The chain's CDR3 is CASGVGGSSYGYTF. CDR3 nucleotide sequence: TGCGCCAGCGGGGTGGGCGGGAGCAGCTATGGCTACACCTTC.

This chain joins TRBV2 and TRBJ1-2, with unresolved D. The CDR3 has 16 amino acids. CDR1 and CDR2 (germline): SNHLY, FYNNEI. The V end was cut by 0 bases, the J end by 2 bases, with 13 bases between. The CDR3 coding sequence is TGTGCCAGCAGTGAAGCGCTTCAGACGGCGAACTATGGCTACACCTTC. It encodes CASSEALQTANYGYTF.

V and J are TRBV10-3 and TRBJ1-1; D gene unclear. This CDR3 is built from 13 residues. Germline V gene data show CDR1 as ENHRY and CDR2 as SYGVKD. V gave up 0 bases and J gave up 6 bases, with 8 bases separating them. This CDR3 reads CAISESSGAEAFF. In DNA form, the CDR3 reads TGTGCCATCAGTGAGTCAAGCGGGGCTGAAGCTTTCTTT.

V gene TRBV29-1 combines with J gene TRBJ2-7; either TRBD1 or TRBD2 may fit D (6 bases each). There are 13 residues in the CDR3. Germline V gives CDR1 SQVTM, CDR2 ANQGSEA. V dropped 4 bases and J dropped 0 bases, with 10 bases sitting between them. CDR3 protein: CSVVRGPSYEQYF. The CDR3 DNA sequence: TGCAGCGTTGTTCGGGGGCCCTCCTACGAGCAGTACTTC.

This clone was seen just once. The V and J genes are TRBV4-1 and TRBJ2-7; 12 bases are shared with TRBD2. Trimming took 0 bases from V and 5 from J; bases not matched to a gene: 11. Looked up from germline, CDR1 is MGHRA and CDR2 is YSYEKL. The CDR3 runs to 18 residues. The CDR3 here is CASSQDSPRTSGIHEQYF. DNA of the CDR3: TGCGCCAGCAGCCAAGACTCCCCCCGGACTAGCGGGATCCACGAGCAGTACTTC.

The chain carries TRBV28 and TRBJ1-3, with D possibly matching TRBD1 (5 bases). CDR3 length equals 16 residues. V was shortened by 5 bases and J by 4 bases, with 18 bases between the two germline ends. Germline V CDR1 and CDR2: MDHEN, SYDVKM. The CDR3 protein is CASSEPGAVRGNTIYF. DNA of the CDR3: TGTGCCAGCAGTGAGCCCGGGGCGGTGAGGGGAAACACCATATATTTT.

This rearrangement joins TRBV9 to TRBJ2-3; 11 nucleotides line up with TRBD2. The length of the CDR3 is 16 residues. In germline, CDR1 is SGDLS, CDR2 YYNGEE. V lost 4 bases and J lost 2; bases outside the gene matches: 6. In nucleotides, the CDR3 is TGTGCCAGCAGCCGTAGCGGGAGGGCCGTCACAGATACGCAGTATTTT. It encodes CASSRSGRAVTDTQYF.

There are a few counts of this clone. Mismatch with germline at one junction end may stem from a read error. J is TRBJ2-5 and V is TRBV5-1; TRBD1 matches at 8 bases. This CDR3 comprises 15 residues. The germline CDR1 and CDR2 sequences are SGHRS and YFSETQ. The CDR3 nucleotides read TGTGCCAGCAGCCACCGCGGACAGGGTGGCGAGACCCAGTACTTC. Its protein is CASSHRGQGGETQYF.

The V gene is TRBV7-8, the J gene TRBJ2-7; 8 positions agree with TRBD1. CDR3 size: 14 residues. Unmatched junction bases numbered 14, after V lost 11 bases and J lost 5 bases. Germline CDR1 is SGHVS and CDR2 is FQNEAQ. The CDR3 sequence: CAAAPQGAYHEQYF. CDR3 bases: TGTGCCGCTGCCCCCCAGGGGGCCTACCACGAGCAGTACTTC.

The chain couples TRBV19 to TRBJ2-1; tentatively, D is TRBD1 (6 bases). CDR3 length equals 12 residues. Germline V gene sequence: CDR1 LNHDA, CDR2 SQIVND (reference sequence). V shed 2 bases and J shed 11 bases, with 10 bases lying between them. The CDR3 region has the DNA TGTGCCAGTAGTATACACAGGGCCCAGCAGTTCTTC. Translating gives CASSIHRAQQFF.

This clone came up a few times. This rearrangement joins TRBV18 to TRBJ2-6; unclear D gene. Germline lookup yields CDR1 KGHSH and CDR2 LQKENI. The V end lost 6 bases, the J end lost 11 bases, and 11 bases lay between the germline ends. This CDR3 contains 12 residues. The CDR3 here is CASSPTWDVLTF. Written as DNA, the CDR3 is TGTGCCAGCTCCCCAACGTGGGACGTCCTGACTTTC.

The rearrangement uses TRBV5-1 and TRBJ1-4; D call uncertain. This CDR3 spans 14 amino acids. Trimming removed 4 bases from V and 3 bases from J, with 10 bases in between. Looked up from germline, CDR1 is SGHRS and CDR2 is YFSETQ. The CDR3 DNA reads as TGCGCCAGCAGCGCGAGACAAGCTAATGAAAAACTGTTTTTT. Its protein is CASSARQANEKLFF.

The chain carries TRBV9 and TRBJ2-3; D remains ambiguous. From germline, CDR1 is SGDLS and CDR2 YYNGEE. The length of the CDR3 is 13 residues. Trimming removed 2 bases from V and 4 bases from J, with 8 bases in between. The CDR3 region has the DNA TGTGCCAGCAGCGTTTGGGGTTCAGATACGCAGTATTTT. This codes for CASSVWGSDTQYF.

In DNA form, the CDR3 reads TGTGCCAGCAGTTTTAGGGGGGCGGCTGGCTACACCTTC. This translates into CASSFRGAAGYTF. V is TRBV28 and J is TRBJ1-2; a possible D gene is TRBD1 (6 bases). The CDR3 has 13 residues. Trimming pared 3 bases from V and 7 bases from J, leaving 12 bases between. Germline loops: CDR1 MDHEN, CDR2 SYDVKM.

V is TRBV29-1 and J is TRBJ1-2; possible D gene TRBD1, 6 bases. V was trimmed by 4 bases and J by 7 bases, leaving 16 bases between them. This CDR3 region has 13 residues. CDR1 and CDR2 from the germline V gene are SQVTM and ANQGSEA. CDR3 residues: CSVVGGTQGGYTF. In DNA, the CDR3 is TGCAGCGTTGTTGGAGGGACACAGGGTGGCTACACCTTC.